Below, 24 T cell receptor beta chains from the same sample are listed, as sequenced in a study of shared clonotypes between healthy human individuals. Data came from immunoSEQ multiplex PCR; TCRdb stores just in-frame clones and leaves some out. The data show fewer than 850,000 clones, with 80% to 95% seen just once and 30% to 40% held by the top ten. Sequencing was carried out using memory CD8+ T cells from PBMCs. Subset of the sample: CD45RO+ cells pooled with CCR7-negative TemRA cells. These receptors came from a man between 18 and 29 years old in good health. Some clones in this sample may be carry-over from other donors' samples.

This clone occurred a few times. The chain employs TRBV5-6 and TRBJ1-2; no clear D. The ends were cut back, 0 bases at V and 4 bases at J, with 10 bases in the middle. This CDR3 comprises 14 residues. CDR1 is SGHDT and CDR2 is YYEEEE in the germline V gene. As DNA, the CDR3 is TGTGCCAGCAGCTTGGCGTGGGTTAGCTATGGCTACACCTTC. Protein sequence: CASSLAWVSYGYTF.

The genes are TRBV7-9 and TRBJ1-3, with a possible D match to TRBD1 (5 bases). The CDR3 runs to 16 residues. V lost 7 bases and J 0 bases, leaving 16 bases between the germline ends. Germline V gene lookup returns CDR1 SEHNR and CDR2 FQNEAQ (reference sequence). The CDR3 DNA is TGTGCCAGCACCCCGGCGGGGGTGATCTCTGGAAACACCATATATTTT. It codes for CASTPAGVISGNTIYF. Variable domain in full (rest from reference TRBV7-9 and TRBJ1-3): DTGVSQNPRHKITKRGQNVTFRCDPISEHNRLYWYRQTLGQGPEFLTYFQNEAQLEKSRLLSDRFSAERPKGSFSTLEIQRTEQGDSAMYLCASTPAGVISGNTIYFGEGSWLTVV.

The J gene is TRBJ2-1, the V gene TRBV6-1; no definite D call. Germline V lookup: CDR1 MNHNS, CDR2 SASEGT. The V end lost 8 bases, the J end lost 5 bases, and 10 bases lay between the germline ends. This CDR3 is built from 12 residues. The CDR3 nucleotides read TGTGCCAGCTGGGGTAGGGACAATGAGCAGTTCTTC. Its protein is CASWGRDNEQFF.

This chain uses TRBV2 with TRBJ2-3; the D gene could be TRBD1 or TRBD2 (5 bases each). CDR3 size: 14 residues. Germline V gives CDR1 SNHLY, CDR2 FYNNEI. The V end was cut by 11 bases, the J end by 2 bases, with 17 bases between. In DNA, the CDR3 is TGTGCCGGGGGAAGCGCGGGCAACACAGATACGCAGTATTTT. Its translation: CAGGSAGNTDTQYF.

This chain connects TRBV7-9 to TRBJ1-1; TRBD1 matches 7 bases. The CDR3 loop spans 15 amino acids. Germline CDR1 and CDR2: SEHNR and FQNEAQ (reference sequence). V shed 5 bases and J 6 bases; nucleotides not matched to a gene: 12. The CDR3 loop is CASSPGGGIRSEAFF. The CDR3 DNA follows: TGTGCCAGCAGCCCAGGGGGGGGTATACGCTCTGAAGCTTTCTTT.

The rearrangement uses TRBV28 and TRBJ2-7, with D possibly TRBD2 on 5 matching bases. CDR1 is MDHEN and CDR2 is SYDVKM in the germline V gene. The CDR3 covers 14 residues. Trimming removed 2 bases at V and 5 bases at J, with 13 bases between. CDR3 nucleotide sequence: TGTGCCAGCAGTTTAGCCAGGAGGAACGACGAGCAGTACTTC. Encoded protein: CASSLARRNDEQYF.

Notes on this clone: A read error may account for a junction end that differs from germline. The genes are TRBV6-1 and TRBJ2-3; 8 bases are shared with TRBD1. Germline assignment: CDR1 MNHNS and CDR2 SASEGT. The CDR3 is 16 amino acids. The CDR3 DNA is TGTGCCAGCACTGAAGGGCCAGGGGGCGGCACAGATACGCAGTATTTT. Translation: CASTEGPGGGTDTQYF.

This sequence joins TRBV7-8 and TRBJ2-5; 15 positions match TRBD2. The J segment lost 7 bases and the V segment lost 5 bases, leaving 8 bases of the junction unmatched. The CDR3 covers 16 residues. Germline CDR1 and CDR2: SGHVS and FQNEAQ. The CDR3 loop reads CASSPRTSGRAGTQYF. CDR3 bases: TGTGCCAGCAGCCCTAGGACTAGCGGGAGGGCGGGGACCCAGTACTTC.

This clone was detected only a few times. The chain employs TRBV19 and TRBJ1-5, with no clear D. The germline V gene encodes CDR1 LNHDA and CDR2 SQIVND (reference sequence). The V end was cut by 5 bases, the J end by 4 bases, with 12 bases between. The CDR3 spans 14 residues. CDR3 DNA sequence: TGTGCCAGTAGTTACCAGTTTGAAAATCAGCCCCAGCATTTT. Protein sequence: CASSYQFENQPQHF. The full variable domain, with the rest looked up from reference TRBV19 and TRBJ1-5, is DGGITQSPKYLFRKEGQNVTLSCEQNLNHDAMYWYRQDPGQGLRLIYYSQIVNDFQKGDIAEGYSVSREKKESFPLTVTSAQKNPTAFYLCASSYQFENQPQHFGDGTRLSIL.

This clone has a single count. The chain joins TRBV5-1 to TRBJ2-1; 10 bases are a match to TRBD2. The germline CDR1 and CDR2 sequences are SGHRS and YFSETQ. The CDR3 length is 15 residues. V dropped 2 bases and J dropped 8; count of bases not matched to a gene: 7. In DNA form, the CDR3 reads TGCGCCAGCAGCTTTTCAGCGGGAGGGCTCTATGAGCAGTTCTTC. Amino acids: CASSFSAGGLYEQFF.

The rearrangement links TRBV7-8 to TRBJ2-3; D uncertain. The CDR3 consists of 14 residues. Germline assignment: CDR1 SGHVS and CDR2 FQNEAQ. Trimming pared 0 bases from V and 12 bases from J, leaving 16 bases between. This CDR3 reads CASSLALRPLSQYF. The CDR3 DNA reads TGTGCCAGCAGCTTAGCCTTGAGGCCCCTTTCACAGTATTTT.

The chain has TRBV5-8 and TRBJ2-7, with a possible D match to TRBD1 (6 bases). Germline-derived CDR1 and CDR2 are SGHTS and YDEGEE. Trimming took 5 bases from V and 0 from J, leaving 15 bases between them. This CDR3 has 15 residues. The CDR3 loop reads CASRIRDKNSYEQYF. CDR3 in DNA: TGTGCCAGCAGGATCCGGGACAAGAACTCCTACGAGCAGTACTTC. Using reference TRBV5-8 and TRBJ2-7 for the parts outside the CDR3, the full variable domain is EAGVTQSPTHLIKTRGQQATLRCSPISGHTSVYWYQQALGLGLQFLLWYDEGEERNRGNFPPRFSGRQFPNYSSELNVNALELEDSALYLCASRIRDKNSYEQYFGPGTRLTVT.

The chain couples TRBV11-2 to TRBJ2-3, with D possibly matching TRBD1 (6 bases). Germline CDR1 SGHAT, CDR2 FQNNGV. Trimming left V 2 bases short and J 6 bases short, with 18 bases between. This CDR3 spans 16 amino acids. CDR3 residues: CASSLHRVGFGDTQYF. CDR3 coding DNA: TGTGCCAGCAGCTTACACAGGGTAGGGTTCGGTGATACGCAGTATTTT.

Concerning this clone: Within the sample, other DNA sequences also encode this same CDR3. The chain uses TRBV9 and TRBJ2-3; D is uncertain. CDR3 length: 13 amino acids. The germline gives CDR1 SGDLS, CDR2 YYNGEE. The V and J ends lost 3 bases and 3 bases respectively, with 8 bases between them. CDR3 residues: CASSALATDTQYF. CDR3 DNA: TGTGCCAGCAGCGCCCTGGCTACAGATACGCAGTATTTT.

The genes are TRBV9 and TRBJ2-1; TRBD2 matches at 11 bases. The germline V gene encodes CDR1 SGDLS and CDR2 YYNGEE. V dropped 0 bases and J dropped 7; count of bases not matched to a gene: 6. The CDR3 runs to 16 residues. CDR3 DNA sequence: TGTGCCAGCAGCGTAGGACTAGCGGGGAGCGGGAATGAGCAGTTCTTC. This encodes CASSVGLAGSGNEQFF. Using reference TRBV9 and TRBJ2-1 for the parts outside the CDR3, the full variable domain is DSGVTQTPKHLITATGQRVTLRCSPRSGDLSVYWYQQSLDQGLQFLIQYYNGEERAKGNILERFSAQQFPDLHSELNLSSLELGDSALYFCASSVGLAGSGNEQFFGPGTRLTVL.

This chain joins TRBV27 and TRBJ2-3, with unresolved D. The CDR3 has 12 residues. Germline values: CDR1 MNHEY, CDR2 SMNVEV (reference sequence). V shed 2 bases and J shed 5 bases, with 5 bases lying between them. In DNA, the CDR3 is TGTGCCAGCAGTTTAGAAGGAGATACGCAGTATTTT. This encodes CASSLEGDTQYF.

The chain links TRBV7-2 to TRBJ2-4, with 7 bases aligning to TRBD1. This CDR3 is 16 amino acids long. The J segment lost 1 base and the V segment lost 5 bases, leaving 8 bases of the junction unmatched. Germline-derived CDR1 and CDR2 are SGHTA and FQGNSA. DNA for the CDR3: TGTGCCAGCAGCCTTACAGGGGCTATTGCCAAAAACATTCAGTACTTC. This encodes CASSLTGAIAKNIQYF.

V gene TRBV15 combines with J gene TRBJ1-5; tentative D call: TRBD1 (5 bases). Looked up from germline, CDR1 is LNHNV and CDR2 is YYDKDF (reference sequence). The CDR3 extends over 17 amino acids. Trimming left V 6 bases short and J 0 bases short, with 18 bases between. The CDR3 DNA follows: TGTGCCACCAGTCGGGGACGACGACCGTATAGCAATCAGCCCCAGCATTTT. It translates to CATSRGRRPYSNQPQHF.

The genes are TRBV29-1 and TRBJ2-3, with 12 bases fitting TRBD2. From germline, CDR1 is SQVTM and CDR2 ANQGSEA. The CDR3 consists of 14 residues. J lost 4 bases, V lost 6 bases, and 5 bases had no gene match. The CDR3 spells CSVGLAGSSDTQYF. DNA of the CDR3: TGCAGCGTGGGACTAGCGGGTAGCTCAGATACGCAGTATTTT.

A note on this clone: Other DNA sequences in the sample encode the same CDR3. The chain has TRBV4-3 and TRBJ2-5; tentatively, D is TRBD1 (5 bases). This CDR3 spans 15 amino acids. Germline CDR1 is LGHNA and CDR2 is YSLEER. Trimming took off 0 bases at V and 4 bases at J, with 12 bases between the two ends. The CDR3 DNA is TGCGCCAGCAGCCAAGATACGAGTCAGGGAGAGACCCAGTACTTC. Translated: CASSQDTSQGETQYF.

The rearrangement joins TRBV27 to TRBJ1-2; 10 bases map to TRBD1. Germline trimming cut 0 bases from V and 8 bases from J; bases unmatched to any gene: 6. This CDR3 region has 15 residues. Germline V gene data show CDR1 as MNHEY and CDR2 as SMNVEV (reference sequence). The chain's CDR3 is CASSLSGTGEGGYTF. In DNA form, the CDR3 reads TGTGCCAGCAGTTTATCCGGGACAGGGGAAGGCGGCTACACCTTC.

This clone was counted a single time. This chain links TRBV10-3 with TRBJ2-1; D gene unclear. Germline CDR1 and CDR2: ENHRY and SYGVKD. Trimming left V 7 bases short and J 2 bases short, with 12 bases between. The CDR3 extends over 14 amino acids. CDR3 region: CAIKTGSPYNEQFF. The CDR3 bases are TGTGCCATCAAGACTGGATCCCCCTACAATGAGCAGTTCTTC.

V usage is TRBV4-1 and J usage is TRBJ1-5; no firm D call. Between the trimmed V and J ends, which lost 1 base and 7 bases, there was a span of 8 bases. Germline CDR1 reads MGHRA; CDR2 reads YSYEKL. The CDR3 extends over 13 amino acids. DNA of the CDR3: TGCGCCAGCAGCCAAGGGTCGATGCAGCCCCAGCATTTT. It yields the protein CASSQGSMQPQHF.

The rearrangement links TRBV30 to TRBJ1-1; 8 bases fit TRBD1. Looked up from germline, CDR1 is GTSNPN and CDR2 is SVGIG (reference sequence). V trimming: 5 bases; J trimming: 3 bases; junction bases outside the gene matches: 11. The CDR3 sequence is 15 residues long. Here the CDR3 DNA reads TGTGCCTGGTCAGGGGGCGCAAAGATGGACACTGAAGCTTTCTTT. Amino acid sequence: CAWSGGAKMDTEAFF.